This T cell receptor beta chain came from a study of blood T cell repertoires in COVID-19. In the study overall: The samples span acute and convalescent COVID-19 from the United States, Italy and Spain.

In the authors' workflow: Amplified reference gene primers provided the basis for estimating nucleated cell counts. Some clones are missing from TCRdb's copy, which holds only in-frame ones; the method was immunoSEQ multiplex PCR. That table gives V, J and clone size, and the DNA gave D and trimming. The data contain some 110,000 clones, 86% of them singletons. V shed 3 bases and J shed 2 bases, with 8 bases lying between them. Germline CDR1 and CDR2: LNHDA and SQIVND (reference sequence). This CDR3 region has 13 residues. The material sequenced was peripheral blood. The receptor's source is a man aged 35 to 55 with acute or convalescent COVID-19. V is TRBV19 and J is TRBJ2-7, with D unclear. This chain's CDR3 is CASSMNTAYEQYF. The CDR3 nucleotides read TGTGCCAGTAGTATGAATACGGCCTACGAGCAGTACTTC.